Below are 19 T cell receptor beta chains sequenced from a single sample in a study of blood T cell repertoires in COVID-19. TCRdb's copy holds only in-frame clones and misses some; the assay was immunoSEQ multiplex PCR. The data contain 320,000 or so clones, roughly 90% of them singletons. The sample consisted of PBMCs or T cells enriched from blood (not recorded which). The receptors were sampled from a young woman who had recovered from COVID-19.

The rearrangement links TRBV7-2 to TRBJ1-4; 9 bases are shared with TRBD1. Germline V gene sequence: CDR1 SGHTA, CDR2 FQGNSA. Unmatched junction bases numbered 5, after V lost 1 base and J lost 8 bases. The CDR3 is 15 residues long. The CDR3 sequence is CASSLDGQGWEKLFF. The CDR3 coding sequence is TGTGCCAGCAGCTTAGACGGACAGGGGTGGGAAAAACTGTTTTTT.

This rearrangement joins TRBV30 to TRBJ2-7, with 7 bases matching TRBD1. Germline CDR1 GTSNPN, CDR2 SVGIG (reference sequence). V shed 5 bases, J shed 3 bases, and the junction held 7 bases outside the gene matches. The CDR3 is 13 residues long. This chain's CDR3 is CAWGRQGVYEQYF. The DNA of the CDR3 is TGTGCCTGGGGGCGACAGGGAGTCTACGAGCAGTACTTC.

The rearrangement uses TRBV6-1 and TRBJ1-2, with 8 bases identical to TRBD1. The CDR3 is made up of 15 amino acids. Germline assignment: CDR1 MNHNS and CDR2 SASEGT. V was pared by 1 base and J by 4 bases, with 5 bases of the junction left unmatched. CDR3 bases: TGTGCCAGCAGTGAAGAGCAGGGGGCGTCCTATGGCTACACCTTC. This translates into CASSEEQGASYGYTF.

This chain uses TRBV11-2 with TRBJ1-4; 7 nucleotides match TRBD1. Germline CDR1 SGHAT, CDR2 FQNNGV. V lost 0 bases, J lost 6 bases, and 1 base stayed unmatched. The CDR3 is 14 residues long. The DNA for the CDR3 is TGTGCCAGCAGCTTAGATACAGGGGATGAAAAACTGTTTTTT. The encoded protein is CASSLDTGDEKLFF.

This rearrangement joins TRBV4-3 to TRBJ1-4, with 7 bases that match TRBD1. The junction had 13 bases not matched to a gene; V was cut back by 4 bases and J by 5 bases. CDR3 length: 17 residues. Germline loops: CDR1 LGHNA, CDR2 YSLEER. The CDR3 spells CASSLSQGTAANEKLFF. The CDR3, as DNA: TGCGCCAGCAGCCTAAGCCAGGGGACAGCCGCAAATGAAAAACTGTTTTTT.

The chain couples TRBV4-1 to TRBJ1-2, with D perhaps matching TRBD1 (5 bases). This CDR3 contains 17 residues. The germline gives CDR1 MGHRA, CDR2 YSYEKL. The germline V and J ends were trimmed by 1 base and 1 base, with 16 bases remaining between them. CDR3 DNA: TGCGCCAGCAGCCAAGGTCCCGGAACAGGTGATAACTATGGCTACACCTTC. Its translation is CASSQGPGTGDNYGYTF.

The chain is built from TRBV24-1 and TRBJ2-1; 8 nucleotides align to TRBD2. Germline CDR1 and CDR2: KGHDR and SFDVKD. This CDR3 has 15 residues. The J segment lost 8 bases and the V segment lost 7 bases, leaving 12 bases of the junction unmatched. The CDR3 loop reads CATRANGGARDEQFF. The CDR3 DNA reads as TGTGCCACCAGAGCCAACGGGGGGGCACGGGATGAGCAGTTCTTC.

The rearrangement joins TRBV7-2 to TRBJ1-2; tentatively, D is TRBD1 (5 bases). From germline, CDR1 is SGHTA and CDR2 FQGNSA. The CDR3 loop spans 14 amino acids. The ends were cut back, 7 bases at V and 9 bases at J, with 21 bases in the middle. CDR3 DNA: TGTGCCAGCATCCCCGGTAAGGGGTATTATCGCTACACCTTC. Translated, it gives CASIPGKGYYRYTF.

The rearrangement links TRBV7-6 to TRBJ2-3; 8 nucleotides align to TRBD2. Germline V gives CDR1 SGHVS, CDR2 FNYEAQ. This CDR3 contains 16 residues. Germline trimming cut 5 bases from V and 2 bases from J; bases unmatched to any gene: 9. The CDR3 DNA is TGTGCCAGCAGCCTCACTAGCGGTGCACTCACAGATACGCAGTATTTT. This encodes CASSLTSGALTDTQYF.

This clone has just one count. The genes are TRBV7-2 and TRBJ2-7; the match to TRBD2 covers 9 bases. CDR3 size: 15 residues. Germline loops: CDR1 SGHTA, CDR2 FQGNSA. Trimming at V came to 2 bases and at J to 1 base, leaving 3 bases not matched to a gene. This chain's CDR3 is CASSLTAGGSYEQYF. The CDR3 coding sequence is TGTGCCAGCAGCTTAACAGCGGGGGGATCCTACGAGCAGTACTTC.

The chain uses TRBV5-4 and TRBJ2-7; 7 nucleotides match TRBD1. This CDR3 contains 16 residues. Per the germline V gene, CDR1 is SGHNT and CDR2 is YYREEE (reference sequence). After removal of 4 bases from V and 0 bases from J, the junction contained 10 bases not matched to a gene. The CDR3: CASSPGPGTVSYEQYF. CDR3 DNA: TGTGCCAGCAGCCCCGGCCCCGGGACAGTCTCCTACGAGCAGTACTTC. Supplemented by reference TRBV5-4 and TRBJ2-7, the full variable domain reads ETGVTQSPTHLIKTRGQQVTLRCSSQSGHNTVSWYQQALGQGPQFIFQYYREEENGRGNFPPRFSGLQFPNYSSELNVNALELDDSALYLCASSPGPGTVSYEQYFGPGTRLTVT.

V is TRBV28 and J is TRBJ2-7; D call uncertain. CDR1 and CDR2 from the germline V gene are MDHEN and SYDVKM. Trimming pared 6 bases from V and 0 bases from J, leaving 9 bases between. The CDR3 has 13 amino acids. The CDR3 DNA reads TGTGCCAGCAGCGTAGAGATCTCCTACGAGCAGTACTTC. This gives the protein CASSVEISYEQYF.

A single count supports this clone. V usage is TRBV6-5 and J usage is TRBJ1-6; 7 bases map to TRBD1. This CDR3 has 14 residues. Germline V gene lookup returns CDR1 MNHEY and CDR2 SVGAGI. Trimming took 5 bases from V and 9 from J; bases not matched to a gene: 7. Here the CDR3 DNA reads TGTGCCAGCAGTCAAAGACAGGGCGTTTCACCCCTCCACTTT. It is translated as CASSQRQGVSPLHF.

The chain employs TRBV18 and TRBJ1-5; TRBD1 aligns across 7 bases. Germline V gene data show CDR1 as KGHSH and CDR2 as LQKENI. This CDR3 is built from 14 residues. Trimming at V came to 4 bases and at J to 2 bases, leaving 2 bases not matched to a gene. The CDR3 is CASSLQGGNQPQHF. CDR3 bases: TGTGCCAGCTCACTTCAGGGGGGCAATCAGCCCCAGCATTTT.

This chain links TRBV30 with TRBJ2-5; 11 bases match TRBD2. Germline V CDR1 and CDR2: GTSNPN, SVGIG (reference sequence). V lost 8 bases and J lost 3; bases outside the gene matches: 5. This CDR3 is 13 amino acids long. CDR3 region: CAGSGGAEETQYF. The DNA for the CDR3 is TGTGCCGGTAGCGGGGGGGCAGAAGAGACCCAGTACTTC.

The chain is built from TRBV2 and TRBJ1-3; D unclear. The CDR3 contains 19 residues. V lost 0 bases and J 0 bases, leaving 18 bases between the germline ends. The germline V gene encodes CDR1 SNHLY and CDR2 FYNNEI. CDR3 nucleotides: TGTGCCAGCAGTGAAGCGCTTCAGGAGGACTTCCACTCTGGAAACACCATATATTTT. The encoded protein is CASSEALQEDFHSGNTIYF.

V and J are TRBV6-2 or TRBV6-3 and TRBJ2-3; D may be TRBD2 (5 bases). The CDR3 covers 15 residues. Trimming removed 5 bases from V and 3 bases from J, with 15 bases in between. Germline CDR1 reads MNHEY; CDR2 reads SVGEGT. The CDR3 region is CASSRDPNGTDTQYF. In DNA form, the CDR3 reads TGTGCCAGCAGTCGGGATCCAAATGGGACAGATACGCAGTATTTT.

The chain carries TRBV28 and TRBJ1-2; D is uncertain. Trimming shortened V by 5 bases and J by 9 bases, and 10 bases separated the two germline ends. The CDR3 is 11 residues long. The V gene's germline CDR1 is MDHEN and CDR2 SYDVKM. CDR3 residues: CASSAVSRYTF. CDR3 in DNA: TGTGCCAGCAGTGCGGTTTCCCGCTACACCTTC.

The chain joins TRBV27 to TRBJ2-7, with D maybe TRBD2 (7 bases). V dropped 6 bases and J dropped 3 bases, with 15 bases sitting between them. Germline-derived CDR1 and CDR2 are MNHEY and SMNVEV (reference sequence). This CDR3 comprises 14 residues. This CDR3 reads CASRVRGANYEQYF. The CDR3 nucleotides read TGTGCCAGCAGAGTTCGGGGGGCTAACTACGAGCAGTACTTC.